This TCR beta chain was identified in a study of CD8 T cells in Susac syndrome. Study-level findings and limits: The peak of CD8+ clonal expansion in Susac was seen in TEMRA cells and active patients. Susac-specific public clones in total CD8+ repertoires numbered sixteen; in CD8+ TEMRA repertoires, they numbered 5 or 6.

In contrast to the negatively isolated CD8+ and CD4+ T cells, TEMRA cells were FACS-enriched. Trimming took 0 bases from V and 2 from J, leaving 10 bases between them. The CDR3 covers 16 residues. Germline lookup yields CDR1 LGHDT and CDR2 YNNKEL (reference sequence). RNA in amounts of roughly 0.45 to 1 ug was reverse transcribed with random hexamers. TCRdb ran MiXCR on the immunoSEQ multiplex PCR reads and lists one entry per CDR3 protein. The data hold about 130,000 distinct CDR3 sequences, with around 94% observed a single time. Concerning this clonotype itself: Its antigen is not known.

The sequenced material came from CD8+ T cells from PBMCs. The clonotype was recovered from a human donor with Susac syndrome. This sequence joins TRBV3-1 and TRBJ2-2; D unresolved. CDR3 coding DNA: TGTGCCAGCAGCCAAGAGCAGGACGGAAACACCGGGGAGCTGTTTTTT. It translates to CASSQEQDGNTGELFF.